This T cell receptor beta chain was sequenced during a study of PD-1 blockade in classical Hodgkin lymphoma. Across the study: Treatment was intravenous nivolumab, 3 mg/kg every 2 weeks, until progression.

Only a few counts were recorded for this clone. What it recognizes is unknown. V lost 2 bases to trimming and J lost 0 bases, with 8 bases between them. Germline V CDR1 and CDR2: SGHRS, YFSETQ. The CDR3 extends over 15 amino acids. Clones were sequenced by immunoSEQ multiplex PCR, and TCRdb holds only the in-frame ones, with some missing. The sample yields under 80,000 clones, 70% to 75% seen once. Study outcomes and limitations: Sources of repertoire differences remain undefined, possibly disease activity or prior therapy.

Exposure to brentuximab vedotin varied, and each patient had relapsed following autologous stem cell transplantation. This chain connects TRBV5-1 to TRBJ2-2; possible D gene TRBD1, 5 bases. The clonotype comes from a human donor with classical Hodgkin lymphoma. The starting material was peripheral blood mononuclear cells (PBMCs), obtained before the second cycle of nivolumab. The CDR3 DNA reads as TGCGCCAGCAGCTTAGACAGCGCGAACACCGGGGAGCTGTTTTTT. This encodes CASSLDSANTGELFF.